The clone carrying this T cell receptor (beta chain) was observed at least ten times. TCRdb independently ran MiXCR on the multiplex PCR reads; one entry per CDR3 protein. The sample holds about 180,000 distinct CDR3 sequences; 30% to 35% are singletons and the top ten take approximately 4.3%. Germline values: CDR1 SGDLS, CDR2 YYNGEE. This CDR3 is built from 15 residues. Trimming cost V 0 bases and J 8 bases, with 16 bases left between them. This specimen belongs to a study of breast tumors, draining lymph nodes, adjacent tissues. The lymph nodes were axillary draining lymph nodes from breast cancer patients.

The TCR sequence derives from a female donor with breast cancer. Some clones in this sample may be carry-over from other donors' samples. The material sequenced was axillary lymph node tissue. The J gene is TRBJ2-3, the V gene TRBV9; tentatively, D is TRBD2 (7 bases). CDR3 region: CASSVGGGDLPTQYF. In DNA form, the CDR3 reads TGTGCCAGCAGCGTAGGCGGGGGCGACCTCCCTACGCAGTATTTT.